The next 4 T cell receptor beta chains were all read from a single sample in a study of T cells in Graves' hyperthyroidism and ophthalmopathy (dated by TCRdb to about 2019). Library preparation used multiplex PCR. Sequencing used an Illumina HiSeq 2000. The TCR beta CDR3 regions were amplified from RNA transcripts. The first round of RT-PCR for the TCR CDR3 was performed with the HTBI primer set and the Qiagen OneStep RT-PCR kit. TCRdb cleaned the public reads at Q25 with fastp, built clones with MiXCR and kept in-frame beta chains. Rows with one shared CDR3 protein collapse into an entry with the most common genes and DNA. The sample data list roughly 580,000 distinct CDR3 sequences, and over 11% of these were observed just once. The ten most abundant clones make up 4.5% to 6% of the sample. Sequenced sample: blood. These receptors all stem from a woman under 40 with Graves' hyperthyroidism that later progressed to Graves' ophthalmopathy.

Concerning this clonotype: A much larger clone differs from this one at a single base, so this may be a read error. The V call is TRBV10-1, the J call TRBJ2-7; D tentatively fits TRBD1 or TRBD2 (5 bases each). The CDR3 loop spans 13 amino acids. V gave up 3 bases and J gave up 6 bases, with 12 bases separating them. Germline lookup yields CDR1 WNHNN and CDR2 SYGVQD (reference sequence). The chain's CDR3 is CASSDTGTFEQYF. CDR3 DNA: TGCGCCAGCAGTGACACCGGGACGTTCGAGCAGTACTTC.

This clonotype was seen many times. V and J are TRBV5-6 and TRBJ2-7; 9 nucleotides agree with TRBD1. Germline V gene lookup returns CDR1 SGHDT and CDR2 YYEEEE. Trimming cost V 4 bases and J 2 bases; bases outside gene matches: 7. The CDR3 runs 15 residues. CDR3 sequence: CASSMTGQGPYEQYF. DNA of the CDR3: TGTGCCAGCAGCATGACGGGACAGGGCCCCTACGAGCAGTACTTC. Full variable domain (missing parts from reference TRBV5-6 and TRBJ2-7): DAGVTQSPTHLIKTRGQQVTLRCSPKSGHDTVSWYQQALGQGPQFIFQYYEEEERQRGNFPDRFSGHQFPNYSSELNVNALLLGDSALYLCASSMTGQGPYEQYFGPGTRLTVT.

The V gene is TRBV6-8, the J gene TRBJ1-1, with D perhaps matching TRBD1 (5 bases). In germline, CDR1 is MNHGY, CDR2 SAAAGT. This CDR3 has 15 amino acids. Trimming left V 2 bases short and J 5 bases short, with 15 bases between. The CDR3 DNA sequence: TGTGCCAGCAGTTACGGGGGACTGGCGGAGACTGAAGCTTTCTTT. Amino acid sequence: CASSYGGLAETEAFF.

The chain combines TRBV12-3 or TRBV12-4 with TRBJ2-5, with D perhaps matching TRBD1 or TRBD2 (5 bases each). The CDR3 is 11 amino acids. Trimming stripped 10 bases from V and 4 bases from J, with 10 bases between. The CDR3 sequence is CANTRGETQYF. The DNA of the CDR3 is TGTGCCAACACTAGGGGAGAGACCCAGTACTTC.